One T cell receptor beta chain is described in this entry. Its antigen is still unknown. One entry per CDR3 protein, called by TCRdb with MiXCR from the multiplex PCR reads. The data contain more than 20,000 distinct CDR3 sequences, 60% to 70% of them singletons. This record comes from a study of breast tumors, draining lymph nodes, adjacent tissues. Findings of the study overall: Tumor and nontumor repertoires were significantly more similar in luminal-like than in basal-like breast cancer.

Source material: tumor-adjacent breast tissue. This receptor was obtained from a female donor with breast cancer. Some clones in this sample may be carry-over from other donors' samples.

Here the CDR3 DNA reads TGCAGTGCTAGAGGGACAGGGGGTACCGGGGAGCTGTTTTTT. Translated, it gives CSARGTGGTGELFF. The rearrangement joins TRBV20-1 to TRBJ2-2; TRBD1 matches 10 bases. The junction had 1 base not matched to a gene; V was cut back by 1 base and J by 5 bases. This CDR3 has 14 amino acids. CDR1 and CDR2 (germline): DFQATT, SNEGSKA (reference sequence).